Listed here are 13 T cell receptor beta chains from one sample, sequenced in a study of blood T cell repertoires in COVID-19 (dated by TCRdb to about 2020). The library was built by means of the immunoSEQ multiplex PCR assay. Entries here come from immuneACCESS through TCRdb and include only in-frame sequences with V and J called. Some clones fail to appear in such tables; in the studies checked, an unresolved V gene covers under half of the shortfall, and the cause of the remainder is unknown. A total of about 68,000 clones appear in this sample, 85% of them only once. The biggest ten clones account for approximately 23% of the sample. The sample was peripheral blood. Receptors originate from a man aged 45-65 years with acute or convalescent COVID-19.

V usage is TRBV14 and J usage is TRBJ2-5, with a possible D match to TRBD1 (8 bases). V shed 3 bases and J shed 3 bases, with 14 bases lying between them. Germline V lookup: CDR1 SGHDN, CDR2 FVKESK. The CDR3 loop spans 15 amino acids. The CDR3 DNA reads TGTGCCAGCAGCCAGCGGACAGGGAGGGAAGAGACCCAGTACTTC. Protein: CASSQRTGREETQYF.

Comments on this clone: Other DNA sequences of this sample code for an identical CDR3. J is TRBJ1-6 and V is TRBV3-1 (or the pseudogene TRBV3-2), with TRBD1 as a possible D gene (6 bases). The length of the CDR3 is 15 residues. The germline CDR1 and CDR2 sequences are LGHDT and YNNKEL (reference sequence). Trimming removed 1 base at V and 8 bases at J, with 12 bases between. The CDR3 sequence is CASSQVRTEDSPLHF. The CDR3 coding sequence is TGTGCCAGCAGCCAAGTGCGGACAGAGGATTCACCCCTCCACTTT.

This clone was counted once. This sequence joins TRBV4-1 and TRBJ2-7; weak D call: TRBD2 (5 bases). The CDR3 spans 14 residues. Trimming took off 2 bases at V and 5 bases at J, with 13 bases between the two ends. Germline V CDR1 and CDR2: MGHRA, YSYEKL. CDR3 sequence reads: CASSQPTRAHEQYF. The CDR3 DNA follows: TGCGCCAGCAGCCAACCTACTAGGGCGCACGAGCAGTACTTC.

The V and J genes are TRBV10-1 and TRBJ2-7; 8 positions match TRBD1. The germline V gene encodes CDR1 WNHNN and CDR2 SYGVQD (reference sequence). With V trimmed by 8 bases and J by 4 bases, 13 bases remained unmatched. The CDR3 is made up of 15 amino acids. CDR3 region: CASFWARGPPYEQYV. The DNA for the CDR3 is TGCGCCAGCTTCTGGGCCAGGGGGCCCCCTTACGAGCAGTACGTC.

The chain recombines TRBV2 with TRBJ1-5; 9 bases fit TRBD1. The J segment lost 5 bases and the V segment lost 8 bases, leaving 7 bases of the junction unmatched. Germline lookup yields CDR1 SNHLY and CDR2 FYNNEI. The CDR3 sequence is 14 residues long. The chain's CDR3 is CASLGQGSDQPQHF. The CDR3 DNA reads TGTGCCAGCCTTGGACAGGGGTCTGATCAGCCCCAGCATTTT.

This clone was observed a few times. The DNA of the CDR3 is TGTGCCAGCAGCCAAGTACAGGTAAACTACAATGAGCAGTTCTTC. Translating it yields CASSQVQVNYNEQFF. The chain couples TRBV4-2 to TRBJ2-1; a weak D match, TRBD1 (5 bases). This CDR3 contains 15 residues. V was trimmed by 1 base and J by 3 bases, leaving 10 bases between them. Germline V gene lookup returns CDR1 LGHNA and CDR2 YNFKEQ.

The chain recombines TRBV5-6 with TRBJ2-1, with a weak D call TRBD2 (6 bases). V dropped 0 bases and J dropped 6 bases, with 19 bases sitting between them. Germline-derived CDR1 and CDR2 are SGHDT and YYEEEE. This CDR3 contains 17 residues. CDR3 coding DNA: TGTGCCAGCAGCTTGGTACGTTTAGCGGCCGGCGGCAATGAGCAGTTCTTC. Translated: CASSLVRLAAGGNEQFF.

The V call is TRBV3-1 (or the pseudogene TRBV3-2), the J call TRBJ2-5; the D is unclear. V lost 1 base to trimming and J lost 2 bases, with 11 bases between them. The CDR3 contains 15 residues. The germline V gene has CDR1 LGHDT and CDR2 YNNKEL (reference sequence). The DNA for the CDR3 is TGTGCCAGCAGCCAAGGCGCTCGCTTGCAAGAGACCCAGTACTTC. Translating it yields CASSQGARLQETQYF.

The rearrangement uses TRBV4-1 and TRBJ2-5; TRBD2 might be the D (5 bases). In germline, CDR1 is MGHRA, CDR2 YSYEKL. CDR3 length: 17 amino acids. V was pared by 3 bases and J by 1 base, with 18 bases between. The CDR3 reads CASSHPSVDYPQETQYF. CDR3 DNA: TGCGCCAGCAGCCACCCCTCGGTCGACTATCCCCAAGAGACCCAGTACTTC.

The chain carries TRBV25-1 and TRBJ2-3; weak D call: TRBD2 (5 bases). Germline values: CDR1 MGHDK, CDR2 SYGVNS. The CDR3 is 13 amino acids. V lost 6 bases and J lost 12, with 19 bases in between. The CDR3 is CASSPGDQSPQYF. CDR3 bases: TGTGCCAGCAGCCCCGGGGATCAATCACCCCAGTATTTT. The variable domain in full, completed from reference TRBV25-1 and TRBJ2-3, reads EADIYQTPRYLVIGTGKKITLECSQTMGHDKMYWYQQDPGMELHLIHYSYGVNSTEKGDLSSESTVSRIRTEHFPLTLESARPSHTSQYLCASSPGDQSPQYFGPGTRLTVL.

The chain joins TRBV6-5 to TRBJ1-5, with 10 nucleotides matching TRBD1. This CDR3 has 15 amino acids. Trimming removed 6 bases from V and 0 bases from J; junction bases left unmatched: 2. Germline-derived CDR1 and CDR2 are MNHEY and SVGAGI. CDR3 residues: CASRGTGDSNQPQHF. The CDR3 DNA follows: TGTGCCAGCAGGGGGACAGGGGATAGCAATCAGCCCCAGCATTTT.

The J gene is TRBJ1-1, the V gene TRBV11-3; 7 bases line up with TRBD1. V lost 2 bases, J lost 5 bases, and 2 bases stayed unmatched. CDR1 SGHNT and CDR2 YENEEA come from the germline V gene. The CDR3 totals 13 residues. The CDR3, as DNA: TGTGCCAGCAGCTTAACAGGGGATACTGAAGCTTTCTTT. This codes for CASSLTGDTEAFF.

The chain is built from TRBV2 and TRBJ2-6; 9 nucleotides match TRBD2. Trimming took 6 bases from V and 0 from J; bases not matched to a gene: 9. Germline lookup yields CDR1 SNHLY and CDR2 FYNNEI. The CDR3 covers 18 residues. The CDR3 sequence is CASSALGAGGSGANVLTF. The CDR3 nucleotides read TGTGCCAGCAGCGCCCTTGGAGCGGGGGGCTCTGGGGCCAACGTCCTGACTTTC.